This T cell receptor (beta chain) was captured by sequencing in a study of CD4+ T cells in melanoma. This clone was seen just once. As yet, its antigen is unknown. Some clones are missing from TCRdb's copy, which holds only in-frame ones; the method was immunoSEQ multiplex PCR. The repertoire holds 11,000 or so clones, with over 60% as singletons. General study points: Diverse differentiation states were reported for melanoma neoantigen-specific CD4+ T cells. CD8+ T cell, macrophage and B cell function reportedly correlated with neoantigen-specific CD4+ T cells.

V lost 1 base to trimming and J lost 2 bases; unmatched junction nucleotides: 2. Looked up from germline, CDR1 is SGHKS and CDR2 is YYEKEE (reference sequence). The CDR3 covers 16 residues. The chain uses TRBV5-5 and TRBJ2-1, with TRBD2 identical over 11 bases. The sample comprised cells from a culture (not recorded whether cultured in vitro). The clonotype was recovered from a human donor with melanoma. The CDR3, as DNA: TGTGCCAGCAGCTTGTCTAGCGGGGGGACCTACAATGAGCAGTTCTTC. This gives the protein CASSLSSGGTYNEQFF.